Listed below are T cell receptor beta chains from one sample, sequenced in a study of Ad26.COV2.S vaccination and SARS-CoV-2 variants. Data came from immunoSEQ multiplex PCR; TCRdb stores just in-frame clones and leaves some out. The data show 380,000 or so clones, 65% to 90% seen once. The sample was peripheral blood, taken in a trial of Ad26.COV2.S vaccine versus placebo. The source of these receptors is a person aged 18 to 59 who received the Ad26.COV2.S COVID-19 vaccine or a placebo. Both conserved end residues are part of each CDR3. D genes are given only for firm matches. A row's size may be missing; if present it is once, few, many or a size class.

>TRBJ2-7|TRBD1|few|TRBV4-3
TGCGCCAGCAGCCAAGACACAGGGGAAGACGAGCAGTACTTC
CASSQDTGEDEQYF
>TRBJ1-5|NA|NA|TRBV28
TGTGCCAGCAGTTTATGGACTCAGCCCCAGCATTTT
CASSLWTQPQHF
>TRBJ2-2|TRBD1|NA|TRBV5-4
TGTGCCAGCAGACGACAGGGGGGCGGGGAGCTGTTTTTT
CASRRQGGGELFF
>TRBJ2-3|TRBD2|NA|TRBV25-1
TGTGCCAGCAGTGGAACTAGCGGGTACGCAGATACGCAGTATTTT
CASSGTSGYADTQYF
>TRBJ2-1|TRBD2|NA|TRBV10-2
TGCGCCAGCGGGACTAGCCGATACAATGAGCAGTTCTTC
CASGTSRYNEQFF
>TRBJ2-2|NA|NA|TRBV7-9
TGTGCCAGCAGCCCCCGCGGAGACAGAAACACCGGGGAGCTGTTTTTT
CASSPRGDRNTGELFF
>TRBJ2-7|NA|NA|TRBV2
TGTGCCAGCAATGGAGACGCCTACGAGCAGTACTTC
CASNGDAYEQYF
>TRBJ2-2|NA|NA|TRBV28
TGTGCCAGCAGTTTATCCAATCGAGCGGAGCACACCGGGGAGCTGTTTTTT
CASSLSNRAEHTGELFF
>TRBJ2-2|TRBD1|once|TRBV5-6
TGTGCCAGCAGCTGGATTCAGGGGGCGCGCACCGGGGAGCTGTTTTTT
CASSWIQGARTGELFF
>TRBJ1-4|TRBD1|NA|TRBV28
TGTGCCAGCAGTTTATCCCACAGGGGTCGAGGTGAAAAACTGTTTTTT
CASSLSHRGRGEKLFF
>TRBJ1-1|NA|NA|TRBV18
TGTGCCAGCTCACCGGGCCTGAACACTGAAGCTTTCTTT
CASSPGLNTEAFF
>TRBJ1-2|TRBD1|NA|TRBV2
TGTGCCAGCAGTGAACGGACAGGCCTTAACTATGGCTACACCTTC
CASSERTGLNYGYTF
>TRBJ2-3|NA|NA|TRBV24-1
TGTGCCACCAGTGATTTGCTCGGCGATACGCAGTATTTT
CATSDLLGDTQYF
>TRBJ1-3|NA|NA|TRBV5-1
TGCGCCAGCACCTCGGGGGGCTCTGGAAACACCATATATTTT
CASTSGGSGNTIYF
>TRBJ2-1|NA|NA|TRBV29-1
TGCAGCGTCAGGAAGGGATCCTACAATGAGCAGTTCTTC
CSVRKGSYNEQFF
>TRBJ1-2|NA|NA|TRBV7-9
TGTGCCAGCAGCTATGTTGAGGGTTTAGGTGGCTACACCTTC
CASSYVEGLGGYTF
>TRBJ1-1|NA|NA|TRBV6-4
TGTGCCAGCAGTGCCCCGACGGGGAACACTGAAGCTTTCTTT
CASSAPTGNTEAFF
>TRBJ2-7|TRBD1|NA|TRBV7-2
TGTGCCAGCAGCTTAGGGACAGGGTCGTACGAGCAGTACTTC
CASSLGTGSYEQYF
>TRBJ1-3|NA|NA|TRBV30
TGTGCCTGGAGTGTGGGAAACACCATATATTTT
CAWSVGNTIYF
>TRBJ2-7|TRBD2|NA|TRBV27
TGTGCCAGCAGTTCCCTAGCGGGTGATCTTTACGAGCAGTACTTC
CASSSLAGDLYEQYF
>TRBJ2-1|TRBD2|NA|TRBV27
TGTGCCAGCAGACGAACTAGCGCGAACAATGAGCAGTTCTTC
CASRRTSANNEQFF
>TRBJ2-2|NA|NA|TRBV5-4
TGTGCCAGCAGCTTGGTGGGAGGCGGGGAGCTGTTTTTT
CASSLVGGGELFF
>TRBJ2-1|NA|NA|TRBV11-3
TGTGCCAGCAGCTTAAACAGATACAATGAGCAGTTCTTC
CASSLNRYNEQFF
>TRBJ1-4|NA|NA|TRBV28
TGTGCCAGCAGTCTCGTCGGGGGGGCTAATGAAAAACTGTTTTTT
CASSLVGGANEKLFF
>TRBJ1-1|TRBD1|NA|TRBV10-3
TGTGCCATCAGCGGGACAGGCCTGAACACTGAAGCTTTCTTT
CAISGTGLNTEAFF
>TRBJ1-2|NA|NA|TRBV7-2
TGTGCCAGCAGTTCCCGGGACTCTTACTATGGCTACACCTTC
CASSSRDSYYGYTF
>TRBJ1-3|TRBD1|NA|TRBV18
TGTGCCAGCTCACCGCAGGACAGGGGGTTTGGAAACACCATATATTTT
CASSPQDRGFGNTIYF
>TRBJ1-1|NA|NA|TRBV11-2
TGTGCCAGCAGCCGGAGGGATGAAGCTTTCTTT
CASSRRDEAFF
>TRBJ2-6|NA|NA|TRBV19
TGTGCCAGTAGTATAGGTCTGGGGGCTAATGGGGCCAACGTCCTGACTTTC
CASSIGLGANGANVLTF
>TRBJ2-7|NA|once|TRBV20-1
TGCAGTGCTCATTATTACGAGCAGTACTTC
CSAHYYEQYF
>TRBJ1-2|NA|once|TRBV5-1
TGCGCCAGCAGTACAGGAACCCTAAATGGCTACACCTTC
CASSTGTLNGYTF
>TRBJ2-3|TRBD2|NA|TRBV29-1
TGCAGCGGAAAGGTCGGGGGGGCAGGCACAGATACGCAGTATTTT
CSGKVGGAGTDTQYF
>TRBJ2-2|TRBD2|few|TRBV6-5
TGTGCCAGCACTAGCGGGGGGGCGAACACCGGGGAGCTGTTTTTT
CASTSGGANTGELFF
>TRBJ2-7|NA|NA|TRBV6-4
TGTGCCAGCAGGGGGGTTCTTGCGGCCCTGAGGGAGCAGTACTTC
CASRGVLAALREQYF
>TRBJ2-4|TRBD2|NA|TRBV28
TGTGCCAGCAGGGTAGCGGGGGACCTAGCCAAAAACATTCAGTACTTC
CASRVAGDLAKNIQYF
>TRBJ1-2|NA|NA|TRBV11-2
TGTGCCAGCAGCCAAAACGTCTGGGGCTACACCTTC
CASSQNVWGYTF
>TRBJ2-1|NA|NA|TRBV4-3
TGCGCCAGCAGCCAAGCTTCAGGGGCTCATGAGCAGTTCTTC
CASSQASGAHEQFF
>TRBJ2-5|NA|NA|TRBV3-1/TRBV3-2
TGTGCCAGCAGCCGCATGGCCATGCATGGAGAGACCCAGTACTTC
CASSRMAMHGETQYF
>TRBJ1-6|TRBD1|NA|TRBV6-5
TGTGCCAGCAGTCCGACAGGGAACTATAATTCACCCCTCCACTTT
CASSPTGNYNSPLHF
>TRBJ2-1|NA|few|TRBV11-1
TGTGCCAGCAGCTTTTCAGGGGAAAGCTCCTACAATGAGCAGTTCTTC
CASSFSGESSYNEQFF
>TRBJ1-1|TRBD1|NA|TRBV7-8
TGTGCCAGCAGCCCTACAGGGGTGAACACTGAAGCTTTCTTT
CASSPTGVNTEAFF
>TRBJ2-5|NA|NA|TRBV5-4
TGTGCCAGCAGCTTGGTTGGCAGGGAGGAGACCCAGTACTTC
CASSLVGREETQYF
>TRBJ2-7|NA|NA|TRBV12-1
TGTGCCAGCAGCTTTGCCCCGGGACAGGAAACCTACGAGCAGTACTTC
CASSFAPGQETYEQYF
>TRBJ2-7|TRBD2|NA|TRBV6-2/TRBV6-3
TGTGCCAGCAGTTACTCGATAGCGACTAGCGGGCTGAAATCCTACGAGCAGTACTTC
CASSYSIATSGLKSYEQYF
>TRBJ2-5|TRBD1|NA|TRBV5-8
TGTGCCAGCAGCCAGTCAGTCGGGACAGGCCAAGAGACCCAGTACTTC
CASSQSVGTGQETQYF
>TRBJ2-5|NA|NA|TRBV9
TGTGCCAGCAGCGCAGGCCCCGGGCCCCAAGAGACCCAGTACTTC
CASSAGPGPQETQYF
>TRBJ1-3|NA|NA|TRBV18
TGTGCCAGCTCCAGGACATTCGATGGAAACACCATATATTTT
CASSRTFDGNTIYF
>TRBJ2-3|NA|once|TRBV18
TGTGCCAGCTCAAGCTTCGGCACAGATACGCAGTATTTT
CASSSFGTDTQYF
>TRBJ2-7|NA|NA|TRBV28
TGTGCCAGCACCCACCGGTACGTCCGCTCCTACGAGCAGTACTTC
CASTHRYVRSYEQYF
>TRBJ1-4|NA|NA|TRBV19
TGTGCCAGTAGGCCACAGGGCCCAACTAATGAAAAACTGTTTTTT
CASRPQGPTNEKLFF
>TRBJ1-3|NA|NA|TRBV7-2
TGTGCCAGCAGCCCCCCGGGACTCCGCTCTGGAAACACCATATATTTT
CASSPPGLRSGNTIYF
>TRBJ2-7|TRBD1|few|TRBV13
TGTGCCAGCAGCCAGGACAGGGGGTCCTACGAGCAGTACTTC
CASSQDRGSYEQYF
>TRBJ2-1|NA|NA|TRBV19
TGTGCCAGTAGTCCTCAGGGGATCTCCTACAATGAGCAGTTCTTC
CASSPQGISYNEQFF
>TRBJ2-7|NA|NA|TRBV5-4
TGTGCCAGCAGCTTGTTTCCGGCGAAGGGCCACGAGCAGTACTTC
CASSLFPAKGHEQYF